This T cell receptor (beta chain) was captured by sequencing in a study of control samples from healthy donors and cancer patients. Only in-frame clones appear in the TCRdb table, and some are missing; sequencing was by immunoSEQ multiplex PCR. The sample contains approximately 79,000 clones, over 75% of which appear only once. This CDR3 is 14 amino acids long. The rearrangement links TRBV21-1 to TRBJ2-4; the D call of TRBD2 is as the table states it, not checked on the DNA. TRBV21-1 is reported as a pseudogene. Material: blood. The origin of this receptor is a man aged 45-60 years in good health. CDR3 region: CASSRRTGGGIQYF. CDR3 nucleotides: TGTGCCAGCAGCCGGAGGACCGGGGGTGGAATTCAGTACTTC.